The entry below gives a single TCR beta chain sequence along with its context. These data come from a study of T cells after yellow fever vaccination. Germline loops: CDR1 SGHKS, CDR2 YYEKEE (reference sequence). Trimming took 2 bases from V and 2 from J, leaving 11 bases between them. This CDR3 has 15 residues. TCRdb processed the 5' RACE reads anew with MiXCR; each CDR3 protein has one entry. Of 200,000 to 250,000 distinct CDR3 sequences listed, about 7% are singletons. The source material was CD4+ T cells sorted from PBMCs, sampled 15 days after the yellow fever booster vaccination. This clonotype was obtained from a young man who received the YFV17D yellow fever vaccine. This sequence joins TRBV5-5 and TRBJ2-1; D ambiguous. DNA for the CDR3: TGTGCCAGCAGCTTAGGTCCGGTCCCCTACAATGAGCAGTTCTTC. Amino acid sequence: CASSLGPVPYNEQFF.